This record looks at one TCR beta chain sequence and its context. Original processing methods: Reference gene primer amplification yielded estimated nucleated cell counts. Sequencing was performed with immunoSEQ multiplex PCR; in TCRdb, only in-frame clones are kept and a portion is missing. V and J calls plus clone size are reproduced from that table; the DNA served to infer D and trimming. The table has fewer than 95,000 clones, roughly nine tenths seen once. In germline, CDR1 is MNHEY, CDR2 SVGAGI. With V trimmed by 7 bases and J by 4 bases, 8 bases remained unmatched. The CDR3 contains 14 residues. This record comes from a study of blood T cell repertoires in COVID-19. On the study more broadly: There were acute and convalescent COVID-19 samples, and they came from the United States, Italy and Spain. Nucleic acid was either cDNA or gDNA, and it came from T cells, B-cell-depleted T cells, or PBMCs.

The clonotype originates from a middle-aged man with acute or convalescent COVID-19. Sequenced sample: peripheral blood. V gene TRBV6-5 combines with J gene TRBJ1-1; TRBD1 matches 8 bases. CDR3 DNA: TGTGCCAGCACGATAGACAGGGGTGGCACTGAAGCTTTCTTT. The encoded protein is CASTIDRGGTEAFF.